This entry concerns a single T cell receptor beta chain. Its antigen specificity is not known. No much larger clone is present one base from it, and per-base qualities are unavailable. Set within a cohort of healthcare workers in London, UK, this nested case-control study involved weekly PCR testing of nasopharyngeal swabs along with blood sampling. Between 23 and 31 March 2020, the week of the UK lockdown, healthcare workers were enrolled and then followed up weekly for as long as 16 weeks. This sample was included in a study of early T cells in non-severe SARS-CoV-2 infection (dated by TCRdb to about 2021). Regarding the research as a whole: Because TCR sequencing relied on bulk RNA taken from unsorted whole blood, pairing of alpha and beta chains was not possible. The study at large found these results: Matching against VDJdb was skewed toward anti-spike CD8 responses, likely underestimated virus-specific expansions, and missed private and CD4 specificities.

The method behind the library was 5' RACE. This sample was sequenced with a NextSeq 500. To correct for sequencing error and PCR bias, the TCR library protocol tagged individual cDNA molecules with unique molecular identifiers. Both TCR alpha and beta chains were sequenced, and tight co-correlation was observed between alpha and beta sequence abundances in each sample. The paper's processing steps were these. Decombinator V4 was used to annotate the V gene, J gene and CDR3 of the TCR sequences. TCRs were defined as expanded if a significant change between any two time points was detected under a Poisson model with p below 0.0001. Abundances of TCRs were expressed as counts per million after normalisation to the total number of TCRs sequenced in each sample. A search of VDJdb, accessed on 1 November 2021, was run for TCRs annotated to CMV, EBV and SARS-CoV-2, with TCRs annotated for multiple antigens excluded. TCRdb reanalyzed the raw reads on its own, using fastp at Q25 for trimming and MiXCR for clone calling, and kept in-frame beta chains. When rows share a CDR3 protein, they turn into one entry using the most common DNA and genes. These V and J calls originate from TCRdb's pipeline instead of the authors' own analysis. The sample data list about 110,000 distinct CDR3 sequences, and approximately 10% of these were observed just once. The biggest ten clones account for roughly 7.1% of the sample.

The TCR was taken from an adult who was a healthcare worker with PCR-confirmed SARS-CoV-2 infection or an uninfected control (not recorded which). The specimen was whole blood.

CDR3 reads: CSAPLAGESEAFF. The nucleotide sequence is TGCAGTGCGCCCCTGGCAGGGGAGAGTGAAGCTTTCTTT. The chain links TRBV20-1 with TRBJ1-1; possibly the D gene is TRBD1, per 6 matching bases. From the germline V gene (reference sequence), CDR1 is DFQATT and CDR2 is SNEGSKA. The CDR3 spans 13 residues, from the cysteine through the phenylalanine. Here the CDR3 DNA is all that survives: 39 bases in frame from base 1. V is cut by 6 bases and J by 7 bases, and the space between the germline ends is 18 bases.